This TCR beta chain derives from a study of blood T cell repertoires in COVID-19. For the study at large: Acute and convalescent COVID-19 specimens originated in the United States, Italy and Spain.

Using immunoSEQ multiplex PCR, the repertoire was profiled, and TCRdb retains in-frame clones only, with some absent. Altogether about 190,000 clones are present, around nine tenths being singletons, with the ten largest covering approximately 6.7%. Per germline, CDR1 ENHRY and CDR2 SYGVKD. The CDR3 runs 12 residues. Deletions cut 8 bases from V and 8 bases from J, with 15 bases between. The receptor's source is a man aged 40-49 years with acute or convalescent COVID-19. Sequenced: peripheral blood. The chain uses TRBV10-3 and TRBJ1-2, with unresolved D. The CDR3, as DNA: TGTGCCATCCTAAGCCCCGCGGGCGGCTACACCTTC. Its translation is CAILSPAGGYTF.